Sequencing of this T cell receptor beta chain was carried out in a study of blood T cell repertoires in COVID-19. On the study more broadly: T cells, B-cell-depleted T cells, or PBMCs supplied cDNA or gDNA.

CDR1 and CDR2 from the germline V gene are LNHNV and YYDKDF (reference sequence). The CDR3 spans 15 residues. The V end lost 3 bases, the J end lost 8 bases, and 16 bases lay between the germline ends. This table comes from immunoSEQ multiplex PCR, and its TCRdb copy is limited to in-frame clones, with some not included. The repertoire holds 300,000 to 400,000 clones, with over 90% as singletons. The chain recombines TRBV15 with TRBJ1-4; possibly TRBD1 for D (5 bases). The sequence was collected from a woman aged 25 to 39 who had been exposed to COVID-19. Specimen: PBMCs or T cells enriched from blood (not recorded which). CDR3 amino acids: CATSSDTLRGEKLFF. CDR3 bases: TGTGCCACCAGCAGTGACACGCTCCGGGGGGAAAAACTGTTTTTT.